The sequence of this TCR beta chain was determined in a study of blood T cell repertoires in COVID-19. CDR1 LGHDT and CDR2 YNNKEL come from the germline V gene (reference sequence). V was cut by 1 base and J by 5 bases, with 14 bases left in between. The CDR3 consists of 15 residues. This clone has more than one count but fewer than ten. Assay used: immunoSEQ multiplex PCR; TCRdb lists only in-frame clones, some missing. The sample lists 100,000 or so clones; 85% were seen once. The rearrangement joins TRBV3-1 (or the pseudogene TRBV3-2) to TRBJ1-2; D not resolved. The TCR originated in a middle-aged man with acute or convalescent COVID-19. Sequenced sample: peripheral blood. This CDR3 is CASSQGPLERYGYTF. The CDR3 DNA sequence: TGTGCCAGCAGCCAAGGGCCCCTAGAGCGTTATGGCTACACCTTC.